This T cell receptor beta chain was observed in a study of T cells after yellow fever vaccination. Study overall: SMART-Seq v4 Ultra Low Input served to prepare low-cell-number fractions.

A single record per CDR3 protein comes from TCRdb applying MiXCR to the 5' RACE reads. The sample consists of 400,000 to 450,000 distinct CDR3 sequences, 15% to 20% of them appearing once. Germline CDR1 reads DFQATT; CDR2 reads SNEGSKA (reference sequence). The CDR3 length is 14 residues. Trimming removed 1 base at V and 5 bases at J, with 14 bases between. Study conclusions and caveats: The CD4 and CD8 compartments had a small share of their clonotypes in common. Abundant clonotypes from the bulk population could contaminate FACS-sorted repertoires.

As regards this clonotype: What it binds is not known.

V and J are TRBV20-1 and TRBJ2-5, with D uncertain. The receptor was isolated from a man younger than 35 who received the YFV17D yellow fever vaccine. The sequences come from PBMCs, collected before the yellow fever booster vaccination. CDR3: CSARGGRRQETQYF. DNA for the CDR3: TGCAGTGCTAGAGGCGGACGTCGCCAGGAGACCCAGTACTTC.